Reported below is one T cell receptor (beta chain). The target of this receptor is not known. Base qualities are not provided; no much larger clone lies one nucleotide away. The intended sense of this specimen's time point label: baseline before first vaccination. The vaccinee samples were drawn from two UK trials, COV001 and COV002, one of which was a single-blind randomized controlled phase 2/3 trial testing AZD1222 (ChAdOx1 nCoV-19) in healthy adults. For TCRbeta chain sequencing, PBMC samples from trial participants were taken at day 0 and at day 28 after the second dose. This sample was included in a study of T cell responses to AZD1222 COVID-19 vaccine (dated by TCRdb to the early 2020s). Regarding the complete study: AZD1222 recipients with second doses at about 4 weeks or about 12 weeks were pooled, because spike-specific TCR depth and breadth did not differ between schedules. TCR sequencing was performed for roughly 250 trial participants, of whom around 210 were given two doses of AZD1222 and around 26 were given two doses of MenACWY control vaccine. Enrollment into the trials was organized by age into subgroups of 18-55, 56-69 and 70-plus years, and those subgroups contained about 150, 27 and 61 TCR-sequenced participants, respectively. The investigation overall reported the following: Conclusions about previously exposed vaccinees are limited because only five or six AZD1222 recipients were SARS-CoV-2 seropositive at baseline. Spike-specific TCR breadth and depth rose significantly after two AZD1222 doses compared with day 0 and with MenACWY recipients. Vaccine-associated CD4 TCRs spanned the whole spike protein, with dominant responses in regions 160-218 and 743-854. The 56-69-year group was small, and its depth increase did not reach significance, likely because of low power. Because no day 14 peak-response samples were available, repertoires were characterized only after the peak T cell response. Reportedly, close to half of the unique spike-specific TCRs recognized epitopes lying outside the regions that are mutated in the B.1.351 and B.1.1.7 variants. Most participants were white British and females outnumbered males, and the authors suggested that clonal diversity may have been underestimated.

The CDR3 regions of human TCRbeta chains were analyzed by immunosequencing. The authors' pipeline ran thus. TCRs in the repertoires were compared against a reference library of SARS-CoV-2-specific TCRs that had been generated with the MIRA antigen-specificity platform. Breadth meant the fraction of unique TCRs that were SARS-CoV-2-associated, whereas depth meant the fraction of total T cells that were SARS-CoV-2-associated. Using the MIRA data, every spike-specific TCR was mapped to the spike region that the TCR reacted to and assigned to either a CD4 or a CD8 class. Log10-transformed breadth and depth values were compared by one-way ANOVA with Sidak's multiple comparisons tests. TCRdb retrieved this table from immuneACCESS and kept in-frame rearrangements only. Not all clones are present; in checked studies, unresolved V genes account for under half, and no reason is known for the remainder. The V and J calls and clone size come from that table; D and trimming were worked out from the DNA. Counted in this sample were roughly 180,000 clones; around 88% of them appeared once. Jointly, the top ten make up about 0.53% of the sample.

Reading the germline V gene gives CDR1 SGHAT and CDR2 FQNNGV. Clipping removes 0 bases from V and 3 bases from J, with 2 as the unmatched junction base count. There are 15 amino acids in the CDR3, from cysteine to phenylalanine inclusive. Only the CDR3 DNA is retained, 45 bases long and in frame from the first base. Recombination joined TRBV11-2 with TRBJ2-7, with 10 middle bases fitting TRBD1. The clonotype comes from an adult in good health. The sequencing here drew on peripheral blood, taken on day 0 of AZD1222 vaccination. The nucleotide sequence reads TGTGCCAGCAGCTTAGAGACAGGGGGCAGCTACGAGCAGTACTTC. Protein translation: CASSLETGGSYEQYF.